This T cell receptor beta chain was identified during a study of Ad26.COV2.S vaccination and SARS-CoV-2 variants. Study context: Donor was one of the participants in the Ad26.COV2.S arm of the COV1001 trial. The authors gave Ad26.COV2.S intramuscularly, either once or twice 56 days apart.

The table came from immunoSEQ multiplex PCR; TCRdb's copy has only in-frame clones and leaves some out. The sample lists some 410,000 clones, over 80% seen once, with approximately 1.7% in the top ten. The study, taken as a whole, reports: Using TCR breadth and depth analyses may have led to underestimated total T cell responses.

Concerning this clone: What it recognizes is unknown.

V shed 0 bases and J shed 5 bases, with 26 bases lying between them. CDR1 SGDLS and CDR2 YYNGEE come from the germline V gene. The CDR3 is 19 amino acids. The treatment is: roughly 20 received Ad26.COV2.S at low or high dose, single or two shots; several received placebo; per-sample allocation not given. The investigators took samples on day 63 after the first vaccine or placebo injection. This clonotype originated in a person aged 18-60 years who received the Ad26.COV2.S COVID-19 vaccine or a placebo. Here the sequenced sample was peripheral blood, taken in a trial of Ad26.COV2.S vaccine versus placebo. V usage is TRBV9 and J usage is TRBJ2-5; maybe TRBD1 (6 bases). DNA of the CDR3: TGTGCCAGCAGCGTAGGGACAGACACACCCGGGGTTCGGCGCGAGACCCAGTACTTC. Its protein product is CASSVGTDTPGVRRETQYF.